A single sample gave rise to the 27 T cell receptor beta chains below, sequenced in a study of shared clonotypes between healthy human individuals. The repertoire was sequenced with immunoSEQ multiplex PCR; TCRdb's copy has only in-frame clones and lacks some. The sample lists approximately 2,000,000 clones, around 95% occurring once. It was CD45RO-negative cells, positively selected for CCR7, that made up naive CD8 cells, with terminally differentiated effector memory CD45RA+ cells excluded. The specimen sequenced was naive CD8+ T cells from PBMCs. Receptor source: a young man in good health. Some clones in this sample may be carry-over from other donors' samples.

This chain uses TRBV27 with TRBJ1-5; possibly TRBD1 for D (5 bases). V gave up 1 base and J gave up 6 bases, with 13 bases separating them. The CDR3 sequence is 15 residues long. The V gene's germline CDR1 is MNHEY and CDR2 SMNVEV (reference sequence). This CDR3 is CASSLWAGGFQPQHF. In nucleotides, the CDR3 is TGTGCCAGCAGTTTATGGGCCGGGGGTTTTCAGCCCCAGCATTTT.

V gene TRBV13 combines with J gene TRBJ2-1, with 9 bases matching TRBD1. Germline-derived CDR1 and CDR2 are PRHDT and FYEKMQ (reference sequence). The CDR3 is 15 residues long. The V gene end was trimmed by 5 bases and the J gene end by 4 bases; junction bases not matched to a gene: 6. As DNA, the CDR3 is TGTGCCAGCAGCCGAGTGGGACAGGGATACAATGAGCAGTTCTTC. It yields the protein CASSRVGQGYNEQFF.

The chain employs TRBV11-2 and TRBJ2-5; D is undetermined. The germline gives CDR1 SGHAT, CDR2 FQNNGV. Deletions cut 1 base from V and 2 bases from J, with 11 bases between. This CDR3 comprises 15 residues. Here the CDR3 reads CASSLVRNTQETQYF. As DNA, the CDR3 is TGTGCCAGCAGCTTAGTCAGGAATACACAAGAGACCCAGTACTTC.

In regard to this clone: Other DNA sequences in this specimen translate into the identical CDR3. CDR3 bases: TGTGCCAGCAGTTCCAGGACAGGGTCGAATCAGCCCCAGCATTTT. It is translated as CASSSRTGSNQPQHF. The chain links TRBV6-5 to TRBJ1-5; TRBD1 agrees at 8 bases. The CDR3 is 15 residues long. The V gene end was trimmed by 4 bases and the J gene end by 4 bases; junction bases not matched to a gene: 6. Germline CDR1 is MNHEY and CDR2 is SVGAGI.

The chain combines TRBV21-1 with TRBJ2-3; no DNA check was done on the table's D call, TRBD2. TRBV21-1 is described as a pseudogene. The CDR3 spans 20 residues. The CDR3 spells CASSQVTSGRARTSTDTQYF. CDR3 sequence (DNA): TGTGCCAGCAGCCAAGTGACTAGCGGGAGGGCCCGGACCTCCACAGATACGCAGTATTTT.

The chain recombines TRBV7-9 with TRBJ2-4, with D possibly matching TRBD1 (5 bases). This CDR3 is 15 amino acids long. Germline V CDR1 and CDR2: SEHNR, FQNEAQ (reference sequence). V was cut by 5 bases and J by 1 base, with 12 bases left in between. The CDR3 sequence is CASSPLSGAKNIQYF. The CDR3 nucleotides read TGTGCCAGCAGCCCCCTGTCAGGGGCCAAAAACATTCAGTACTTC.

This clone was picked up one time. The chain employs TRBV7-6 and TRBJ1-1; tentative D call: TRBD1 (6 bases). Between the trimmed V and J ends, which lost 5 bases and 5 bases, there was a span of 12 bases. The germline V gene encodes CDR1 SGHVS and CDR2 FNYEAQ. The CDR3 consists of 13 residues. The CDR3 sequence is CASSPTGRTEAFF. CDR3 bases: TGTGCCAGCAGCCCAACAGGGAGAACTGAAGCTTTCTTT. The whole variable domain, filled in from reference TRBV7-6 and TRBJ1-1, reads GAGVSQSPRYKVTKRGQDVALRCDPISGHVSLYWYRQALGQGPEFLTYFNYEAQQDKSGLPNDRFSAERPEGSISTLTIQRTEQRDSAMYRCASSPTGRTEAFFGQGTRLTVV.

V usage is TRBV7-9 and J usage is TRBJ2-2, with TRBD2 matching 8 bases. Trimming removed 6 bases from V and 5 bases from J; junction bases left unmatched: 11. Germline V gene sequence: CDR1 SEHNR, CDR2 FQNEAQ (reference sequence). CDR3 size: 16 residues. In DNA form, the CDR3 reads TGTGCCAGCAGGCCCCGGGAGGGCCGGTTAACCGGGGAGCTGTTTTTT. As protein: CASRPREGRLTGELFF.

V is TRBV27 and J is TRBJ1-1, with D possibly matching TRBD1 (6 bases). This CDR3 has 13 residues. Germline CDR1 and CDR2: MNHEY and SMNVEV (reference sequence). Trimming removed 4 bases at V and 11 bases at J, with 17 bases between. In DNA form, the CDR3 reads TGTGCCAGCAGTTGGACAGACCGCGCGGGGGCTTTCTTT. The encoded protein is CASSWTDRAGAFF.

This rearrangement joins TRBV6-5 to TRBJ1-1, with TRBD1 as a possible D gene (5 bases). The germline V and J ends were trimmed by 7 bases and 0 bases, with 9 bases remaining between them. CDR3 size: 13 residues. Per the germline V gene, CDR1 is MNHEY and CDR2 is SVGAGI. CDR3 sequence (DNA): TGTGCCAGCACCGTACAGGTGAACACTGAAGCTTTCTTT. Protein: CASTVQVNTEAFF.

CDR3 sequence (DNA): TGTGCCAGCAGTGAGGGACTAGTTAGTCGCTACGAGCAGTACTTC. It specifies CASSEGLVSRYEQYF. The J gene is TRBJ2-7, the V gene TRBV6-1, with 8 bases lining up with TRBD2. V was clipped by 3 bases and J by 3 bases; unmatched bases: 7. Per the germline V gene, CDR1 is MNHNS and CDR2 is SASEGT. CDR3 size: 15 residues.

V is TRBV5-4 and J is TRBJ1-1; 10 nucleotides align to TRBD1. The V gene end was trimmed by 2 bases and the J gene end by 5 bases; junction bases not matched to a gene: 6. The germline V gene has CDR1 SGHNT and CDR2 YYREEE (reference sequence). CDR3 size: 15 residues. The CDR3 loop is CASSLSTGGRTEAFF. The CDR3 region has the DNA TGTGCCAGCAGCTTATCGACAGGGGGCAGGACTGAAGCTTTCTTT.

The chain joins TRBV30 to TRBJ2-7; D may be TRBD2 (7 bases). This CDR3 comprises 14 residues. The V and J ends lost 0 bases and 4 bases respectively, with 13 bases between them. The germline gives CDR1 GTSNPN, CDR2 SVGIG (reference sequence). The CDR3 spells CAWSVLGGLYEQYF. The CDR3 bases are TGTGCCTGGAGTGTACTCGGGGGGCTATACGAGCAGTACTTC.

V and J are TRBV1 and TRBJ1-4; the D call in the table, TRBD1, was not verified against the DNA. TRBV1 is listed as a pseudogene. The CDR3 totals 16 residues. The CDR3: CTSSQARGRTNEKLFF. The CDR3 coding sequence is TGCACCAGCAGCCAAGCGAGGGGGCGCACTAATGAAAAACTGTTTTTT.

V gene TRBV9 combines with J gene TRBJ2-2; 11 positions match TRBD1. Trimming removed 5 bases from V and 3 bases from J; junction bases left unmatched: 3. Germline V lookup: CDR1 SGDLS, CDR2 YYNGEE. CDR3 length: 15 amino acids. The CDR3 protein is CASRGQGGDTGELFF. CDR3 nucleotides: TGTGCCAGCAGGGGACAGGGGGGAGACACCGGGGAGCTGTTTTTT.

Comments on this clone: Other DNA sequences in this specimen translate into the identical CDR3. The rearrangement links TRBV18 to TRBJ1-5; tentatively, D is TRBD1 (5 bases). The CDR3 length is 15 residues. Trimming stripped 3 bases from V and 1 base from J, with 10 bases between. Germline V gives CDR1 KGHSH, CDR2 LQKENI. Here the CDR3 DNA reads TGTGCCAGCTCACCGTCTGGGGGGAGCAATCAGCCCCAGCATTTT. Its translation: CASSPSGGSNQPQHF.

The sample holds one count of this clone. The chain recombines TRBV29-1 with TRBJ2-1, with 12 bases aligning to TRBD2. J gave up 3 bases and V 1 base, and 13 bases lay outside the gene matches. Germline V lookup: CDR1 SQVTM, CDR2 ANQGSEA. This CDR3 region has 19 residues. DNA for the CDR3: TGCAGCGTTGAAGGGGTGGCTAGCGGGAGGGGAGGGTTCTACAATGAGCAGTTCTTC. Its protein is CSVEGVASGRGGFYNEQFF.

The chain employs TRBV6-1 and TRBJ2-7; D may be TRBD1 (6 bases). CDR3 length: 15 residues. V was trimmed by 2 bases and J by 0 bases, leaving 11 bases between them. Germline CDR1 reads MNHNS; CDR2 reads SASEGT. CDR3 DNA: TGTGCCAGCAGTGAAAGGGGGAGCTCCTCCTACGAGCAGTACTTC. It is translated as CASSERGSSSYEQYF.

This clone appeared once. The rearrangement uses TRBV11-2 and TRBJ2-7; D remains ambiguous. Germline CDR1 is SGHAT and CDR2 is FQNNGV. The CDR3 runs 14 residues. With 3 bases removed from V and 4 bases from J, the gap between germline ends came to 13 bases. For the CDR3, the DNA is TGTGCCAGCAGCTTTTTGGCCCAGCGATACGAGCAGTACTTC. As protein: CASSFLAQRYEQYF.

The chain is built from TRBV11-1 and TRBJ2-3; D unresolved. Germline V CDR1 and CDR2: SGHAT, FQDESV (reference sequence). This CDR3 is 15 amino acids long. The V end was cut by 5 bases, the J end by 6 bases, with 18 bases between. CDR3 in DNA: TGTGCCAGCAGCCCCTGGACGGGCCCCGCCGATACGCAGTATTTT. The encoded protein is CASSPWTGPADTQYF.

The gene calls are TRBV7-9 and TRBJ2-1, with TRBD2 identical over 11 bases. V lost 5 bases, J lost 3 bases, and 15 bases stayed unmatched. Germline-derived CDR1 and CDR2 are SEHNR and FQNEAQ (reference sequence). This CDR3 contains 19 residues. DNA for the CDR3: TGTGCCAGCAGCCCCGGGACTAGCGGAGGAGGGGACCTCTACAATGAGCAGTTCTTC. It encodes CASSPGTSGGGDLYNEQFF.

In its sample, this clone was seen a few times. The gene calls are TRBV11-2 and TRBJ1-5; no definite D call. Germline loops: CDR1 SGHAT, CDR2 FQNNGV. The CDR3 runs 15 residues. Trimming removed 0 bases from V and 2 bases from J, with 8 bases in between. As DNA, the CDR3 is TGTGCCAGCAGCTTAGATCTTGTCCGCAATCAGCCCCAGCATTTT. Translated: CASSLDLVRNQPQHF.

This sequence joins TRBV6-5 and TRBJ1-1; 7 nucleotides match TRBD1. The J segment lost 4 bases and the V segment lost 6 bases, leaving 5 bases of the junction unmatched. From germline, CDR1 is MNHEY and CDR2 SVGAGI. The CDR3 consists of 13 residues. The CDR3 nucleotides read TGTGCCAGCAGGATCGACAGGGCCACTGAAGCTTTCTTT. Amino acids: CASRIDRATEAFF.

This clone was recorded only once. The rearrangement joins TRBV4-1 to TRBJ2-1; TRBD2 matches at 7 bases. The CDR3 runs to 18 residues. Losses at the gene ends were 3 bases for V and 5 bases for J; bases not matched to a gene: 16. The germline V gene encodes CDR1 MGHRA and CDR2 YSYEKL. CDR3 amino acids: CASSQVPVLGREHNEQFF. The CDR3 nucleotides read TGCGCCAGCAGCCAGGTCCCGGTTCTGGGGCGGGAGCACAATGAGCAGTTCTTC.

The chain joins TRBV19 to TRBJ1-5; no reliable D call. CDR1 and CDR2 from the germline V gene are LNHDA and SQIVND (reference sequence). V dropped 7 bases and J dropped 0 bases, with 13 bases sitting between them. This CDR3 region has 15 residues. The CDR3 sequence: CASTPGQYSNQPQHF. As DNA, the CDR3 is TGTGCCAGTACCCCCGGGCAGTATAGCAATCAGCCCCAGCATTTT.

The genes are TRBV28 and TRBJ2-2; D call uncertain. This CDR3 spans 12 amino acids. V dropped 5 bases and J dropped 8 bases, with 9 bases sitting between them. Germline lookup yields CDR1 MDHEN and CDR2 SYDVKM. CDR3 in DNA: TGTGCCAGCAGTCCCGTTCTGGGGGAGCTGTTTTTT. Translated: CASSPVLGELFF.

Points on this clone: This same CDR3 is encoded by further DNA sequences in the sample. This chain uses TRBV27 with TRBJ2-7, with 8 bases fitting TRBD1. Trimming took 5 bases from V and 3 from J; bases not matched to a gene: 6. CDR1 is MNHEY, CDR2 SMNVEV, per germline (reference sequence). The CDR3 spans 14 residues. The DNA of the CDR3 is TGTGCCAGCAGTCCTGGACAGGGAGGCTACGAGCAGTACTTC. Its protein product is CASSPGQGGYEQYF.